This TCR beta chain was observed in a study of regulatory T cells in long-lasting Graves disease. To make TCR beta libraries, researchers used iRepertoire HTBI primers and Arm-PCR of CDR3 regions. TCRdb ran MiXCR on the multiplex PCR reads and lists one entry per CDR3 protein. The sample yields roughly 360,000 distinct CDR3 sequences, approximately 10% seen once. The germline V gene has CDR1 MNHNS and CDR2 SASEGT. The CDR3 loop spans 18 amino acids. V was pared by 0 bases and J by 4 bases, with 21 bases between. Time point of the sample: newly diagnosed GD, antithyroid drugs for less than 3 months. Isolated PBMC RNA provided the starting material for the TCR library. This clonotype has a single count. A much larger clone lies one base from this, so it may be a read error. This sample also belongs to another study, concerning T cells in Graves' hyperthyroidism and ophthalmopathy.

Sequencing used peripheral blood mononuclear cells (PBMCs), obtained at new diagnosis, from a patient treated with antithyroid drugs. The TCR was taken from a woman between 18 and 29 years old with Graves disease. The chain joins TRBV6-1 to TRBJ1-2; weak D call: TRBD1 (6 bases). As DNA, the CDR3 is TGTGCCAGCAGTGAAGCGCTAGGAGGGACAAAGAAAACCTATGGCTACACCTTC. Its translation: CASSEALGGTKKTYGYTF.